This T cell receptor beta chain came from a study of blood T cell repertoires in COVID-19. Authors' processing steps: Scientists estimated how many nucleated cells there were by amplifying reference gene primers. Data came from immunoSEQ multiplex PCR; TCRdb stores just in-frame clones and leaves some out. The V and J calls and the clone size are those of that table, but D and trimming were determined from the DNA. Of about 39,000 clones in the sample, around 76% were seen once. Germline-derived CDR1 and CDR2 are SGHNT and YENEEA. Unmatched junction bases numbered 4, after V lost 7 bases and J lost 1 base. CDR3 size: 15 residues.

The chain carries TRBV11-3 and TRBJ2-6, with 7 bases identical to TRBD2. Specimen: peripheral blood. The TCR sequence derives from a man between 65 and 85 years old with active or convalescent COVID-19. CDR3 amino acids: CASTKRDSGANVLTF. In DNA form, the CDR3 reads TGTGCCAGCACAAAGCGGGATTCTGGGGCCAACGTCCTGACTTTC.